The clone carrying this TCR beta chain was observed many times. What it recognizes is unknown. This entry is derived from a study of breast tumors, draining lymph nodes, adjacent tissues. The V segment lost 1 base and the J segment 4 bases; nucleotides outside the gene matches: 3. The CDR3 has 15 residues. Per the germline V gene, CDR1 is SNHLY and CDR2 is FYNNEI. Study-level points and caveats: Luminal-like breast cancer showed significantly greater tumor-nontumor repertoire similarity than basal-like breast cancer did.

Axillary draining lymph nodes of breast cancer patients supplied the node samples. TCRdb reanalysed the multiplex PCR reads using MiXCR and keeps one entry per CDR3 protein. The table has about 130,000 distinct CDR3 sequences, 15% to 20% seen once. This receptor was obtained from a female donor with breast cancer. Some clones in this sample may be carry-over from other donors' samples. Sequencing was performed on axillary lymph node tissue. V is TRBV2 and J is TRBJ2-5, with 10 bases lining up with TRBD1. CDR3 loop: CASSEGTGGGETQYF. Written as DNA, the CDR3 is TGTGCCAGCAGTGAAGGGACAGGGGGTGGAGAGACCCAGTACTTC.